Following are 26 T cell receptor beta chains from one sample sequenced in a study of response to subunit inactivated influenza vaccine. TCRdb independently ran MiXCR on the RT-PCR reads; one entry per CDR3 protein. The table has about 650,000 distinct CDR3 sequences, approximately 15% seen once. The material sequenced was PBMCs from blood, taken roughly 2 weeks before vaccination. The receptors were sampled from a man aged 50 or older who received an inactivated influenza vaccine.

The chain joins TRBV10-3 to TRBJ2-2; 9 nucleotides align to TRBD1. Germline lookup yields CDR1 ENHRY and CDR2 SYGVKD. Unmatched junction bases numbered 5, after V lost 0 bases and J lost 9 bases. The CDR3 length is 15 residues. CDR3: CAISESGQGSRELFF. The CDR3 DNA reads TGTGCCATCAGTGAGTCCGGACAGGGGTCCAGGGAGCTGTTTTTT.

This clonotype turned up a few times. The chain employs TRBV11-2 and TRBJ1-5; D unresolved. V dropped 0 bases and J dropped 4 bases, with 10 bases sitting between them. Germline CDR1 is SGHAT and CDR2 is FQNNGV. This CDR3 is 15 amino acids long. The CDR3 loop is CASSLDGRQNQPQHF. The CDR3 bases are TGTGCCAGCAGCTTAGACGGGAGACAAAATCAGCCCCAGCATTTT. Full variable domain (outside the CDR3, taken from reference TRBV11-2 and TRBJ1-5): EAGVAQSPRYKIIEKRQSVAFWCNPISGHATLYWYQQILGQGPKLLIQFQNNGVVDDSQLPKDRFSAERLKGVDSTLKIQPAKLEDSAVYLCASSLDGRQNQPQHFGDGTRLSIL.

This clonotype was counted between two and nine times. The chain joins TRBV12-3 or TRBV12-4 to TRBJ2-2; D is perhaps TRBD1 or TRBD2 (5 bases each). The length of the CDR3 is 16 residues. The germline V and J ends were trimmed by 6 bases and 4 bases, with 18 bases remaining between them. The CDR3 reads CASRPRSTGATGELFF. Written as DNA, the CDR3 is TGTGCCAGCAGACCCCGTTCGACCGGGGCCACCGGGGAGCTGTTTTTT.

J is TRBJ1-2 and V is TRBV19; D is ambiguous. Germline CDR1 is LNHDA and CDR2 is SQIVND (reference sequence). Trimming took off 3 bases at V and 5 bases at J, with 10 bases between the two ends. This CDR3 is 13 amino acids long. The CDR3: CASSIGGRYGYTF. The CDR3 DNA reads TGTGCCAGTAGTATCGGTGGTAGATATGGCTACACCTTC.

The rearrangement joins TRBV5-1 to TRBJ1-6; a weak D match, TRBD1 (5 bases). CDR1 is SGHRS and CDR2 is YFSETQ in the germline V gene. This CDR3 is 16 amino acids long. V was shortened by 0 bases and J by 1 base, with 8 bases between the two germline ends. The chain's CDR3 is CASSLGDVSYNSPLHF. In nucleotides, the CDR3 is TGCGCCAGCAGCTTGGGGGACGTTTCCTATAATTCACCCCTCCACTTT.

This clonotype was seen many times. V usage is TRBV7-8 and J usage is TRBJ2-5; 11 bases line up with TRBD2. Germline V CDR1 and CDR2: SGHVS, FQNEAQ. The CDR3 totals 18 residues. Trimming removed 5 bases from V and 1 base from J; junction bases left unmatched: 12. The CDR3 reads CASSPRLRLAGTQETQYF. The CDR3 nucleotides are TGTGCCAGCAGCCCTAGACTCAGACTAGCGGGGACCCAAGAGACCCAGTACTTC.

This clonotype has a handful of counts. This sequence joins TRBV5-1 and TRBJ2-3; TRBD2 agrees at 7 bases. Germline V gene data show CDR1 as SGHRS and CDR2 as YFSETQ. J lost 6 bases, V lost 6 bases, and 7 bases had no gene match. The length of the CDR3 is 13 residues. The CDR3 nucleotides read TGCGCCAGCACCCTAACGGGGGGTGATACGCAGTATTTT. This codes for CASTLTGGDTQYF.

This clonotype was detected only a few times. This chain joins TRBV7-6 and TRBJ1-6; unclear D gene. The CDR3 is 14 amino acids. V was trimmed by 2 bases and J by 14 bases, leaving 16 bases between them. The germline V gene encodes CDR1 SGHVS and CDR2 FNYEAQ. The CDR3 sequence is CASSLPVHPKSLHF. CDR3 sequence (DNA): TGTGCCAGCAGCTTACCGGTGCACCCCAAATCCCTCCACTTT.

This clonotype has at least ten counts. The gene calls are TRBV29-1 and TRBJ1-2; no clear D gene. CDR1 and CDR2 (germline): SQVTM, ANQGSEA. The CDR3 contains 11 residues. The CDR3 nucleotides read TGCTCCTATGCGGGCCTGGAGGGCTACACCTTC. Translating it yields CSYAGLEGYTF.

The V call is TRBV7-8, the J call TRBJ2-2, with TRBD1 as a possible D gene (9 bases). Germline loops: CDR1 SGHVS, CDR2 FQNEAQ. Trimming shortened V by 5 bases and J by 5 bases, and 18 bases separated the two germline ends. This CDR3 region has 16 residues. The CDR3 sequence: CASSPGGTGWTGELFF. The CDR3 DNA reads TGTGCCAGCAGCCCGGGAGGGACAGGGTGGACCGGGGAGCTGTTTTTT.

This clonotype was counted only a few times. The chain has TRBV5-1 and TRBJ2-7, with 13 bases that match TRBD2. The ends lost 0 bases at V and 4 bases at J; junction bases unmatched: 4. The CDR3 is 16 residues long. Germline CDR1 is SGHRS and CDR2 is YFSETQ. Written as DNA, the CDR3 is TGCGCCAGCAGCTTGGCTTGGACTAGCGGGAGTTACGAGCAGTACTTC. Translation gives CASSLAWTSGSYEQYF. Drawing the rest from reference TRBV5-1 and TRBJ2-7, the complete variable domain is KAGVTQTPRYLIKTRGQQVTLSCSPISGHRSVSWYQQTPGQGLQFLFEYFSETQRNKGNFPGRFSGRQFSNSRSEMNVSTLELGDSALYLCASSLAWTSGSYEQYFGPGTRLTVT.

The table lists this clonotype with many counts. The chain carries TRBV5-6 and TRBJ1-1, with 9 bases lining up with TRBD1. The germline CDR1 and CDR2 sequences are SGHDT and YYEEEE. V lost 4 bases, J lost 4 bases, and 14 bases stayed unmatched. The CDR3 runs 17 residues. Here the CDR3 DNA reads TGTGCCAGCAGCCTATTCGCAGGGACAGGGTGGACCACTGAAGCTTTCTTT. Protein product: CASSLFAGTGWTTEAFF.

The J gene is TRBJ2-1, the V gene TRBV4-2; 7 bases align to TRBD2. J gave up 0 bases and V 1 base, and 9 bases lay outside the gene matches. This CDR3 has 18 amino acids. CDR1 LGHNA and CDR2 YNFKEQ come from the germline V gene. The CDR3: CASSQGPRGTISYNEQFF. DNA for the CDR3: TGTGCCAGCAGCCAAGGCCCGCGGGGGACCATCTCCTACAATGAGCAGTTCTTC.

This clonotype was seen more than once but under ten times. In nucleotides, the CDR3 is TGCAGTGCTAGACCGGCGGACTGGGATAATTCACCCCTCCACTTT. Translated, it gives CSARPADWDNSPLHF. The J gene is TRBJ1-6, the V gene TRBV20-1; D is unclear. Germline lookup yields CDR1 DFQATT and CDR2 SNEGSKA (reference sequence). The V gene lost 2 bases and the J gene lost 5 bases, with 13 bases spanning the gap. This CDR3 contains 15 residues.

This chain connects TRBV15 to TRBJ1-1, with a weak D call TRBD1 (5 bases). This CDR3 spans 16 amino acids. CDR1 and CDR2 from the germline V gene are LNHNV and YYDKDF (reference sequence). V dropped 5 bases and J dropped 6 bases, with 22 bases sitting between them. In DNA form, the CDR3 reads TGTGCCACCAGCCCGAGGGCCGTTCCCGGGGGGGCTGAAGCTTTCTTT. Translation gives CATSPRAVPGGAEAFF.

The chain uses TRBV14 and TRBJ1-2; D gene unclear. This CDR3 spans 13 amino acids. Germline lookup yields CDR1 SGHDN and CDR2 FVKESK. With 5 bases removed from V and 8 bases from J, the gap between germline ends came to 15 bases. The CDR3 loop reads CASSFSRLEGYTF. The CDR3 region has the DNA TGTGCCAGCAGCTTTTCTAGGTTGGAGGGCTACACCTTC.

The V gene is TRBV4-1, the J gene TRBJ1-5; no firm D call. Germline V gives CDR1 MGHRA, CDR2 YSYEKL. The CDR3 covers 17 residues. Trimming shortened V by 0 bases and J by 0 bases, and 12 bases separated the two germline ends. DNA of the CDR3: TGCGCCAGCAGCCAAGAAACTTGGGGTAATAGCAATCAGCCCCAGCATTTT. Its translation is CASSQETWGNSNQPQHF.

This clonotype was detected ten times or more. The chain links TRBV11-1 to TRBJ1-3; D remains ambiguous. The V gene's germline CDR1 is SGHAT and CDR2 FQDESV (reference sequence). The length of the CDR3 is 18 residues. Trimming removed 0 bases from V and 0 bases from J, with 15 bases in between. The CDR3 region has the DNA TGTGCCAGCAGCTTAGCATTCTTAACAGCCCGCTCTGGAAACACCATATATTTT. Its translation is CASSLAFLTARSGNTIYF.

Many counts were recorded for this clonotype. The chain joins TRBV6-2 or TRBV6-3 to TRBJ2-7; 7 bases align to TRBD1. Germline V gene sequence: CDR1 MNHEY, CDR2 SVGEGT. The trim removed 5 bases at V and 5 bases at J, leaving 9 bases unmatched. The CDR3 has 14 residues. The CDR3 loop reads CASSLLLDRDEQYF. The CDR3 region has the DNA TGTGCCAGCAGTCTTCTCCTCGACAGGGACGAGCAGTACTTC.

This clonotype was recorded a few times. This rearrangement joins TRBV2 to TRBJ1-5; D is unresolved. This CDR3 has 13 amino acids. Per the germline V gene, CDR1 is SNHLY and CDR2 is FYNNEI. Deletions cut 7 bases from V and 4 bases from J, with 11 bases between. The CDR3 DNA reads as TGTGCCAGCACGGGAGACGGGAATCAGCCCCAGCATTTT. As protein: CASTGDGNQPQHF. Full variable domain (outside the CDR3, taken from reference TRBV2 and TRBJ1-5): EPEVTQTPSHQVTQMGQEVILRCVPISNHLYFYWYRQILGQKVEFLVSFYNNEISEKSEIFDDQFSVERPDGSNFTLKIRSTKLEDSAMYFCASTGDGNQPQHFGDGTRLSIL.

The V and J genes are TRBV19 and TRBJ1-2; TRBD1 matches 9 bases. This CDR3 has 14 residues. In germline, CDR1 is LNHDA, CDR2 SQIVND (reference sequence). Trimming cost V 7 bases and J 10 bases; bases outside gene matches: 13. CDR3 bases: TGTGCCAGTACCCCGGGACAGGGATTGCTAGACTACACCTTC. This gives the protein CASTPGQGLLDYTF.

The chain links TRBV2 to TRBJ2-1; possibly TRBD2 for D (6 bases). The V gene's germline CDR1 is SNHLY and CDR2 FYNNEI. Trimming took off 2 bases at V and 0 bases at J, with 14 bases between the two ends. The length of the CDR3 is 17 residues. The chain's CDR3 is CASSEWGGASSYNEQFF. The CDR3 region has the DNA TGTGCCAGCAGTGAATGGGGCGGGGCGAGCTCCTACAATGAGCAGTTCTTC.

The chain joins TRBV4-1 to TRBJ2-1; TRBD1 aligns across 8 bases. Germline V gene lookup returns CDR1 MGHRA and CDR2 YSYEKL. CDR3 length: 12 amino acids. J was trimmed by 15 bases and V by 2 bases; bases with no gene match: 6. The CDR3 DNA is TGCGCCAGCAGCCAAAGTGGACAGGGAAGGTTCTTC. Its protein product is CASSQSGQGRFF.

The chain recombines TRBV3-1 with TRBJ2-1, with D possibly TRBD2 on 5 matching bases. Per germline, CDR1 LGHDT and CDR2 YNNKEL (reference sequence). This CDR3 is 12 amino acids long. V was cut by 1 base and J by 9 bases, with 7 bases left in between. The CDR3 DNA sequence: TGTGCCAGCAGCCAAGTCCGGGGTGAGCAGTTCTTC. Translated, it gives CASSQVRGEQFF.

This chain connects TRBV2 to TRBJ2-2, with TRBD1 as a possible D gene (5 bases). V dropped 8 bases and J dropped 6 bases, with 22 bases sitting between them. In germline, CDR1 is SNHLY, CDR2 FYNNEI. CDR3 length: 16 amino acids. CDR3 nucleotide sequence: TGTGCCAGCTTCCGAGTCAGGGCGAGGAAGGCCGGGGAGCTGTTTTTT. It codes for CASFRVRARKAGELFF.

The chain recombines TRBV20-1 with TRBJ2-7; unclear D gene. V lost 0 bases and J lost 0, with 9 bases in between. Germline V CDR1 and CDR2: DFQATT, SNEGSKA (reference sequence). The CDR3 has 14 amino acids. CDR3 sequence: CSARDTLFSYEQYF. The CDR3 DNA sequence: TGCAGTGCTAGAGATACTCTCTTCTCCTACGAGCAGTACTTC.